The 23 T cell receptor beta chains below all came from one sample that was sequenced in a study of identical twins. TCRdb analysed the 5' RACE reads with MiXCR anew, one entry per CDR3 protein. The repertoire consists of approximately 620,000 distinct CDR3 sequences, with less than 10% occurring once and the leading ten covering approximately 0.96%. These data also formed part of another study, on yellow fever vaccine responses in identical twins.

Sequenced input: PBMCs. Receptors were obtained from a woman aged 18-35 years in good health.

This clonotype was found many times. The chain carries TRBV7-2 and TRBJ2-7, with D tentatively TRBD2 (5 bases). Germline CDR1 SGHTA, CDR2 FQGNSA. V lost 0 bases and J lost 7, with 13 bases in between. The CDR3 runs to 14 residues. CDR3 coding DNA: TGTGCCAGCAGCTTAGCGAGGGTAAAGGAAGAGCAGTACTTC. This gives the protein CASSLARVKEEQYF.

This chain links TRBV6-2 or TRBV6-3 with TRBJ2-7, with 10 bases fitting TRBD2. Germline V gene sequence: CDR1 MNHEY, CDR2 SVGEGT. The CDR3 has 16 residues. V lost 0 bases to trimming and J lost 1 base; unmatched junction nucleotides: 3. CDR3 nucleotides: TGTGCCAGCAGTTACTCCCTAGCGGGAGAGTCCTACGAGCAGTACTTC. Translated: CASSYSLAGESYEQYF.

The J gene is TRBJ1-1, the V gene TRBV27, with D uncertain. V lost 6 bases and J lost 2, with 10 bases in between. Per germline, CDR1 MNHEY and CDR2 SMNVEV (reference sequence). The CDR3 is 13 residues long. CDR3 region: CASRQGRNTEAFF. The CDR3 DNA reads TGTGCCAGCAGACAAGGGCGTAACACTGAAGCTTTCTTT.

This clonotype was observed a handful of times. The rearrangement links TRBV14 to TRBJ2-1; no definite D call. The CDR3 length is 16 residues. The germline V gene encodes CDR1 SGHDN and CDR2 FVKESK. V lost 0 bases to trimming and J lost 7 bases, with 16 bases between them. The CDR3 loop reads CASSQDRPTLSNEQFF. DNA for the CDR3: TGTGCCAGCAGCCAAGACCGGCCGACCCTGAGTAATGAGCAGTTCTTC.

This clonotype was seen a few times. The chain has TRBV20-1 and TRBJ2-5, with 7 bases fitting TRBD1. The V gene end was trimmed by 5 bases and the J gene end by 4 bases; junction bases not matched to a gene: 7. The CDR3 consists of 13 residues. Germline V gives CDR1 DFQATT, CDR2 SNEGSKA (reference sequence). The CDR3 spells CSALTGPRETQYF. In DNA, the CDR3 is TGCAGTGCTCTGACAGGGCCCAGAGAGACCCAGTACTTC.

This clonotype is deemed medium-sized. The chain is built from TRBV6-2 or TRBV6-3 and TRBJ2-7; 9 positions agree with TRBD1. Per the germline V gene, CDR1 is MNHEY and CDR2 is SVGEGT. The CDR3 sequence is 19 residues long. The V gene end was trimmed by 6 bases and the J gene end by 0 bases; junction bases not matched to a gene: 18. CDR3 sequence reads: CASSLTFSGTGTASYEQYF. CDR3 sequence (DNA): TGTGCCAGCAGCCTCACTTTCTCCGGGACAGGGACAGCCTCCTACGAGCAGTACTTC.

The chain employs TRBV19 and TRBJ2-1; D is undetermined. The germline V gene has CDR1 LNHDA and CDR2 SQIVND (reference sequence). Trimming took off 0 bases at V and 7 bases at J, with 7 bases between the two ends. The CDR3 consists of 13 residues. CDR3 coding DNA: TGTGCCAGTAGTATAGATCTGATGAATGAGCAGTTCTTC. As protein: CASSIDLMNEQFF. Based on the CDR3 plus reference TRBV19 and TRBJ2-1, the full variable domain is DGGITQSPKYLFRKEGQNVTLSCEQNLNHDAMYWYRQDPGQGLRLIYYSQIVNDFQKGDIAEGYSVSREKKESFPLTVTSAQKNPTAFYLCASSIDLMNEQFFGPGTRLTVL.

The chain is built from TRBV25-1 and TRBJ2-7; 9 nucleotides align to TRBD1. CDR1 MGHDK and CDR2 SYGVNS come from the germline V gene. Losses at the gene ends were 8 bases for V and 7 bases for J; bases not matched to a gene: 9. The CDR3 sequence is 13 residues long. The CDR3 sequence is CASQGQGLWEQYF. In DNA, the CDR3 is TGTGCCAGCCAGGGACAGGGTCTATGGGAGCAGTACTTC.

This clonotype showed up just a few times. The chain is built from TRBV6-1 and TRBJ2-7, with 10 bases identical to TRBD1. This CDR3 region has 14 residues. Germline CDR1 reads MNHNS; CDR2 reads SASEGT. The ends lost 6 bases at V and 2 bases at J; junction bases unmatched: 4. The CDR3 DNA reads TGTGCCAGCAGGACAGGACAGGGGGCCTACGAGCAGTACTTC. Protein product: CASRTGQGAYEQYF.

This clonotype was detected ten times or more. This rearrangement joins TRBV5-1 to TRBJ2-7; D possibly matches TRBD1 or TRBD2 (5 bases each). Trimming removed 0 bases from V and 3 bases from J, with 13 bases in between. Germline V CDR1 and CDR2: SGHRS, YFSETQ. The CDR3 contains 15 residues. Here the CDR3 DNA reads TGCGCCAGCAGCTTGGATCTGAGTGGGGGCTACGAGCAGTACTTC. Its translation: CASSLDLSGGYEQYF.

V and J are TRBV29-1 and TRBJ2-5; no firm D call. The CDR3 is 11 amino acids. V was cut by 1 base and J by 4 bases, with 4 bases left in between. The germline gives CDR1 SQVTM, CDR2 ANQGSEA. CDR3 residues: CSVEVSETQYF. In nucleotides, the CDR3 is TGCAGCGTTGAAGTTTCAGAGACCCAGTACTTC. The complete variable domain, with remaining parts taken from reference TRBV29-1 and TRBJ2-5, reads SAVISQKPSRDICQRGTSLTIQCQVDSQVTMMFWYRQQPGQSLTLIATANQGSEATYESGFVIDKFPISRPNLTFSTLTVSNMSPEDSSIYLCSVEVSETQYFGPGTRLLVL.

This clonotype was picked up many times. This chain links TRBV14 with TRBJ2-4; TRBD1 agrees at 7 bases. With V trimmed by 0 bases and J by 4 bases, 6 bases remained unmatched. Germline loops: CDR1 SGHDN, CDR2 FVKESK. The CDR3 is 16 residues long. CDR3 sequence (DNA): TGTGCCAGCAGCCAAGATCTGGGACAGACTAAAAACATTCAGTACTTC. Its translation: CASSQDLGQTKNIQYF. Combining the CDR3 with reference TRBV14 and TRBJ2-4 gives the whole variable domain EAGVTQFPSHSVIEKGQTVTLRCDPISGHDNLYWYRRVMGKEIKFLLHFVKESKQDESGMPNNRFLAERTGGTYSTLKVQPAELEDSGVYFCASSQDLGQTKNIQYFGAGTRLSVL.

This clonotype came up a few times. The chain links TRBV20-1 to TRBJ2-7, with D perhaps TRBD1 (5 bases). CDR3 length equals 12 residues. V lost 5 bases to trimming and J lost 6 bases, with 14 bases between them. Germline V gene data show CDR1 as DFQATT and CDR2 as SNEGSKA (reference sequence). The CDR3 here is CSAWGPASEQYF. The DNA for the CDR3 is TGCAGTGCTTGGGGCCCAGCCTCCGAGCAGTACTTC.

Only a few counts were recorded for this clonotype. The chain links TRBV24-1 to TRBJ2-1, with D perhaps being TRBD1 or TRBD2 (5 bases each). Deletions cut 10 bases from V and 4 bases from J, with 13 bases between. CDR3 length: 13 amino acids. Germline-derived CDR1 and CDR2 are KGHDR and SFDVKD. DNA of the CDR3: TGTGCCACAAAAGGTTGGGGGTACAATGAGCAGTTCTTC. It encodes CATKGWGYNEQFF.

The chain recombines TRBV30 with TRBJ2-5; D remains ambiguous. The CDR3 is made up of 12 amino acids. V was trimmed by 4 bases and J by 2 bases, leaving 8 bases between them. CDR1 is GTSNPN and CDR2 is SVGIG in the germline V gene (reference sequence). CDR3 amino acids: CAWTPEQETQYF. DNA for the CDR3: TGTGCCTGGACACCAGAACAAGAGACCCAGTACTTC.

The rearrangement links TRBV5-1 to TRBJ1-4, with a tentative D call TRBD1 (5 bases). The CDR3 is 16 amino acids. Looked up from germline, CDR1 is SGHRS and CDR2 is YFSETQ. The V end lost 7 bases, the J end lost 6 bases, and 22 bases lay between the germline ends. The CDR3 bases are TGCGCCAGCGGATTCAGCTCAGGGTTACGGGATGAAAAACTGTTTTTT. Protein: CASGFSSGLRDEKLFF.

The V call is TRBV4-1, the J call TRBJ2-4, with D possibly being TRBD1 or TRBD2 (6 bases each). This CDR3 is built from 15 residues. Trimming stripped 0 bases from V and 4 bases from J, with 10 bases between. Germline V lookup: CDR1 MGHRA, CDR2 YSYEKL. The chain's CDR3 is CASSQDGGLKNIQYF. As DNA, the CDR3 is TGCGCCAGCAGCCAAGATGGGGGGCTTAAAAACATTCAGTACTTC.

This clonotype has only a few counts. The chain combines TRBV5-6 with TRBJ1-1; 7 nucleotides match TRBD1. Germline values: CDR1 SGHDT, CDR2 YYEEEE. This CDR3 contains 14 residues. V dropped 4 bases and J dropped 4; count of bases not matched to a gene: 7. The CDR3 nucleotides are TGTGCCAGCAGCGAGACAGGGCTGGGCACTGAAGCTTTCTTT. Encoded protein: CASSETGLGTEAFF.

In this sample, this clonotype turned up many times. CDR3 DNA: TGTGCCAGCAGGGCGACAGACTCCTACAATGAGCAGTTCTTC. Protein sequence: CASRATDSYNEQFF. The chain is built from TRBV12-3 or TRBV12-4 and TRBJ2-1; D perhaps matches TRBD1 (5 bases). The CDR3 extends over 14 amino acids. The V gene lost 6 bases and the J gene lost 0 bases, with 9 bases spanning the gap.

This clonotype was seen repeatedly, ten times or more. The V and J genes are TRBV6-1 and TRBJ2-5; 11 bases agree with TRBD1. This CDR3 has 17 amino acids. Germline V gene lookup returns CDR1 MNHNS and CDR2 SASEGT. The V segment lost 6 bases and the J segment 2 bases; nucleotides outside the gene matches: 11. The chain's CDR3 is CASRRRSGTGGQETQYF. Written as DNA, the CDR3 is TGTGCCAGCAGACGCCGATCCGGGACAGGGGGGCAAGAGACCCAGTACTTC.

This clonotype has a count of ten or more. The rearrangement joins TRBV29-1 to TRBJ2-2; 10 bases are a match to TRBD2. CDR3 length: 17 residues. The germline gives CDR1 SQVTM, CDR2 ANQGSEA. V trimming: 4 bases; J trimming: 1 base; junction bases outside the gene matches: 9. In DNA, the CDR3 is TGCAGCGTTGCAGGGGGGACTAGCGCCGGGAACACCGGGGAGCTGTTTTTT. Protein: CSVAGGTSAGNTGELFF.

This clonotype was picked up many times. V gene TRBV7-9 combines with J gene TRBJ2-2; the D is unclear. The CDR3 runs 16 residues. Germline CDR1 and CDR2: SEHNR and FQNEAQ (reference sequence). V shed 5 bases and J shed 3 bases, with 16 bases lying between them. The CDR3 DNA is TGTGCCAGCAGCCCCTTTGTCCAGTCCGACACCGGGGAGCTGTTTTTT. Protein sequence: CASSPFVQSDTGELFF.

This chain joins TRBV4-3 and TRBJ2-5; D remains unclear. Looked up from germline, CDR1 is LGHNA and CDR2 is YSLEER. The CDR3 length is 13 residues. Trimming stripped 1 base from V and 4 bases from J, with 7 bases between. DNA for the CDR3: TGCGCCAGCAGCCAAGTCCACGGAGAGACCCAGTACTTC. Protein: CASSQVHGETQYF.